The entry that follows covers one TCR beta chain sequence. The antigen is undetermined. The data were taken from a study of T cells expressing NK-cell markers. Study-level points and caveats: The same clonotypes also predominated in the CD3+CD56-NKG2C+ fraction of several donors.

From the 5' RACE reads, TCRdb lists one entry per CDR3 protein and no DNA. The sample has hundreds of thousands of distinct CDR3 sequences. CDR1 and CDR2 from the germline V gene are SNHLY and FYNNEI. The CDR3 contains 13 residues. The receptor's source is a woman aged 18-70 years in good health. The chain recombines TRBV2 with TRBJ2-2. Sequenced sample: blood T cells: a sorted CD56 or NKG2C T cell subset, CD4+ or CD8+ T cells, or bulk PBMC T cells (not recorded which). This CDR3 is CASSEAPSRELFF.